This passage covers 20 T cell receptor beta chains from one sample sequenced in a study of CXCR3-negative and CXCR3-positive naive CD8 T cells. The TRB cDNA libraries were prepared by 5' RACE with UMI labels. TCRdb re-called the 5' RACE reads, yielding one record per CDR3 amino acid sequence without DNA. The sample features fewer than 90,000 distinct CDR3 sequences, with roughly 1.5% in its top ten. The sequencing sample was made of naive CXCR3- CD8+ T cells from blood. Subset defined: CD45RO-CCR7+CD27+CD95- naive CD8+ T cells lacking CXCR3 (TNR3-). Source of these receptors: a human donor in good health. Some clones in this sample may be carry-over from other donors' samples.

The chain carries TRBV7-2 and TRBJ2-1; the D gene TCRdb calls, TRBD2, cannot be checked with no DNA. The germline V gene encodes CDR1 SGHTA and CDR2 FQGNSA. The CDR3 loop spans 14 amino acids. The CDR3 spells CASRSGTSSYEQFF.

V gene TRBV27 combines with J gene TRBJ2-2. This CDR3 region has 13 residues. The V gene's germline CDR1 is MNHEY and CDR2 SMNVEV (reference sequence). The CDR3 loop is CASSWTNTGELFF.

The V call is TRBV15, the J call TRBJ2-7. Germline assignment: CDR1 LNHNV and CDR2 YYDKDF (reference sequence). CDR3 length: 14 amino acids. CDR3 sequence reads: CATSIFTTWDEQYF.

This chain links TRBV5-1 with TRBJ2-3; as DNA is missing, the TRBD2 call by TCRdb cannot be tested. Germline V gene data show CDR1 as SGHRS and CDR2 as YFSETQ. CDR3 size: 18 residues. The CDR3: CASSHLAGEQTSTDTQYF.

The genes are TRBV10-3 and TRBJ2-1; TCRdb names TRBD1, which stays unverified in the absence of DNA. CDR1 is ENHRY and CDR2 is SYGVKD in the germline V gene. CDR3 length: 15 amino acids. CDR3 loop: CAINDRGQGNNEQFF.

The CDR3 spells CSARPGLAFTGELFF. This rearrangement joins TRBV20-1 to TRBJ2-2; TCRdb gives TRBD2 as the D gene, but with no DNA this cannot be confirmed. The CDR3 is 15 amino acids. Germline CDR1 is DFQATT and CDR2 is SNEGSKA (reference sequence).

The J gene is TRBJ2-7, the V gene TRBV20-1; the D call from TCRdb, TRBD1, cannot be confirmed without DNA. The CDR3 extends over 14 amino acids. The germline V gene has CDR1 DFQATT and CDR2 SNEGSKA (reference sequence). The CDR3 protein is CSARDLNRGKEQYF.

CDR3 loop: CASSSLRGEDEKLFF. This sequence joins TRBV7-9 and TRBJ1-4; TCRdb calls TRBD1, which cannot be checked without DNA. This CDR3 comprises 15 residues. Germline-derived CDR1 and CDR2 are SEHNR and FQNEAQ (reference sequence).

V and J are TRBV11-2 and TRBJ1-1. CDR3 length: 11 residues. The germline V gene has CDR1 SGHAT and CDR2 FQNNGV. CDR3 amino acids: CASRQLTKAFF.

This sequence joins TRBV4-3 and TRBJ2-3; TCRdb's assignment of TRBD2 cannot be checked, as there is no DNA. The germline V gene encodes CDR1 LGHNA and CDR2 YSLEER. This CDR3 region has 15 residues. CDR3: CASSLAGRDTDTQYF.

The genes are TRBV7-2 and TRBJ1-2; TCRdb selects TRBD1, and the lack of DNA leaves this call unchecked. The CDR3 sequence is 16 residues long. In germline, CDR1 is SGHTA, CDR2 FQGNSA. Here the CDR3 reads CASSLSGGLAVDGYTF.

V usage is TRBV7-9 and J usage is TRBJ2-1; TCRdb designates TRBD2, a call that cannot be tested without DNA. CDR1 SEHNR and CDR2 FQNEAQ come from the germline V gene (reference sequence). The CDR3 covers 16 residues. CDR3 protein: CASSSRLADSYNEQFF. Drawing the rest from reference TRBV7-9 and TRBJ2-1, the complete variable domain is DTGVSQNPRHKITKRGQNVTFRCDPISEHNRLYWYRQTLGQGPEFLTYFQNEAQLEKSRLLSDRFSAERPKGSFSTLEIQRTEQGDSAMYLCASSSRLADSYNEQFFGPGTRLTVL.

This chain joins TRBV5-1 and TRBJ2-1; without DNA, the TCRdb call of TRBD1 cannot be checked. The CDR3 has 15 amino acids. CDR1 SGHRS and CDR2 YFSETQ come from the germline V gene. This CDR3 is CASSLMAGAGNEQFF.

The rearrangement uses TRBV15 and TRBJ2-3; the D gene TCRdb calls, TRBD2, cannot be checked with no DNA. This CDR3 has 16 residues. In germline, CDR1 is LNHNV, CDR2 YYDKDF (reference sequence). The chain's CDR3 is CATSPKDYGITDTQYF.

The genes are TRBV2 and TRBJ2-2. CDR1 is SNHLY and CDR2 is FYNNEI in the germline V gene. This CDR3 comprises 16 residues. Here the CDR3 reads CASSEIFGARTGELFF.

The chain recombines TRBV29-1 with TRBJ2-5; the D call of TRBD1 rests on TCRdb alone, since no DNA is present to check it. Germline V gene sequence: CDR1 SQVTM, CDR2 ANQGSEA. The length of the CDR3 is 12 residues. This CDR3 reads CSVGAGGGDQYF. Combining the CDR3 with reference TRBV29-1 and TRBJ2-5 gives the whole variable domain SAVISQKPSRDICQRGTSLTIQCQVDSQVTMMFWYRQQPGQSLTLIATANQGSEATYESGFVIDKFPISRPNLTFSTLTVSNMSPEDSSIYLCSVGAGGGDQYFGPGTRLLVL.

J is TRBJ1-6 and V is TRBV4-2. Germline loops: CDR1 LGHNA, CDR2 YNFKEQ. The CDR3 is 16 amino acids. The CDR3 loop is CASSQALSIMDSPLHF.

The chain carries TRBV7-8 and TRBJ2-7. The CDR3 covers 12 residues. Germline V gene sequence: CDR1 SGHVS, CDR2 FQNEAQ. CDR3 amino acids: CASSRSIDEQYF.

The CDR3 loop reads CASSPPLNTEAFF. V usage is TRBV18 and J usage is TRBJ1-1. The CDR3 consists of 13 residues. CDR1 and CDR2 from the germline V gene are KGHSH and LQKENI.

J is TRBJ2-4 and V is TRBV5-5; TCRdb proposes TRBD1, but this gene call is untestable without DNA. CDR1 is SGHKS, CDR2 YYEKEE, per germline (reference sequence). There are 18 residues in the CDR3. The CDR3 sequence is CASSLRRSTGLAKNIQYF.